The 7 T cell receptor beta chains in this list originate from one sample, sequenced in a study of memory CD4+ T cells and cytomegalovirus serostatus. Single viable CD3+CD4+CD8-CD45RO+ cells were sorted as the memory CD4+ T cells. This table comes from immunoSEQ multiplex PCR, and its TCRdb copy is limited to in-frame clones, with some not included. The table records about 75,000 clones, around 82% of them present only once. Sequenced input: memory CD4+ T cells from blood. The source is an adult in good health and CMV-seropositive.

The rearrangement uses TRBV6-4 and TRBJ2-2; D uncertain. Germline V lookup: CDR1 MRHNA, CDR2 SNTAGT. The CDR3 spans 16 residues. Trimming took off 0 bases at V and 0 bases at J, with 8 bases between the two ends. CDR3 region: CASSDSIAANTGELFF. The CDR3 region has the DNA TGTGCCAGCAGTGACTCGATCGCAGCGAACACCGGGGAGCTGTTTTTT.

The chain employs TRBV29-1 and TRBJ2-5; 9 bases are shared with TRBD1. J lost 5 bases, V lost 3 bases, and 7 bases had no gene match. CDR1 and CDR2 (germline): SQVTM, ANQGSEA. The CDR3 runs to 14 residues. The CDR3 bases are TGCAGCGTTGACCCGGGACAGGGATTCGAGACCCAGTACTTC. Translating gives CSVDPGQGFETQYF.

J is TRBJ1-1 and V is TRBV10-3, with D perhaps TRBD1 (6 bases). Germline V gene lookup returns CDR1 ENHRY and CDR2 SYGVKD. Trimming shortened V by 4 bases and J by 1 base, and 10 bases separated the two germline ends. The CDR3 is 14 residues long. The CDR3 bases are TGTGCCATCAGTGCCGGGACAACGAACACTGAAGCTTTCTTT. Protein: CAISAGTTNTEAFF.

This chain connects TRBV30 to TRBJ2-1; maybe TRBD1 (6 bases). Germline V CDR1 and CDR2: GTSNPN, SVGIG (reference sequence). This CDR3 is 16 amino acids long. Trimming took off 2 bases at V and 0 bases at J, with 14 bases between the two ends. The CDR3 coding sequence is TGTGCCTGGAGTCTACAGGGCCTTAGCTCCTACAATGAGCAGTTCTTC. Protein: CAWSLQGLSSYNEQFF.

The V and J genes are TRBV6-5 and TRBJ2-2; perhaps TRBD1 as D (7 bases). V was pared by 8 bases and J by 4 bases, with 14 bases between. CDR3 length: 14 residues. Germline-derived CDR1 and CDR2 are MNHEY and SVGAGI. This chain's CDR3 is CASGGQGGTGELFF. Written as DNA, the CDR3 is TGTGCCAGCGGGGGCCAGGGGGGCACCGGGGAGCTGTTTTTT.

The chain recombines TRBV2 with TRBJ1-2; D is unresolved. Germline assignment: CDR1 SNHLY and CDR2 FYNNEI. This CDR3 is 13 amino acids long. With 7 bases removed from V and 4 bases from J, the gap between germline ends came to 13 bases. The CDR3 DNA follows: TGTGCCAGCAACGTCCTGGGAGGCTATGGCTACACCTTC. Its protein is CASNVLGGYGYTF.

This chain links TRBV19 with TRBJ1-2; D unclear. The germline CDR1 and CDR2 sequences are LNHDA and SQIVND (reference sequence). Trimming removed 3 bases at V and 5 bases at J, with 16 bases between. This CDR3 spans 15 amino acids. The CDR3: CASSMWVPGSYGYTF. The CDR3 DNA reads TGTGCCAGTAGTATGTGGGTGCCCGGGTCATATGGCTACACCTTC.